This entry is about one T cell receptor (beta chain). The data belong to a study of blood T cell repertoires in COVID-19. Clones were sequenced by immunoSEQ multiplex PCR, and TCRdb holds only the in-frame ones, with some missing. This sample yields around 300,000 clones, of which 70% to 90% are seen a single time; approximately 10% belongs to the top ten. This CDR3 contains 12 residues. CDR1 LGHDT and CDR2 YNNKEL come from the germline V gene (reference sequence). Trimming took 1 base from V and 8 from J, leaving 8 bases between them. The receptor comes from a woman between 65 and 79 years old with acute or convalescent COVID-19. The gene calls are TRBV3-1 (or the pseudogene TRBV3-2) and TRBJ1-1; unclear D gene. The sample was peripheral blood. The DNA of the CDR3 is TGTGCCAGCAGCCAAGGTGGAGACGAAGCTTTCTTT. This translates into CASSQGGDEAFF.